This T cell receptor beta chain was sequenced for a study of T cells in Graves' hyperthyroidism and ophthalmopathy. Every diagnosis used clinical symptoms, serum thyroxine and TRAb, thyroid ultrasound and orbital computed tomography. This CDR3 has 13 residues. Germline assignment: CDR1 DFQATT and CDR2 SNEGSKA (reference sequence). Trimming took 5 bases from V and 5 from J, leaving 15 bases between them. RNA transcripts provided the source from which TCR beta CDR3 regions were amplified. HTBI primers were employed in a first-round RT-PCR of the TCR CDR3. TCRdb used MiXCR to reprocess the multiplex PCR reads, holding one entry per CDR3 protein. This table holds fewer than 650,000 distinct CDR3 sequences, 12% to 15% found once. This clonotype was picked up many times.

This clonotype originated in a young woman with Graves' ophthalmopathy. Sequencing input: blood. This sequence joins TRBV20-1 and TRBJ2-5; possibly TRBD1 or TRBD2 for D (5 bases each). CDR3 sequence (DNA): TGCAGTGCTGCCCAGGGATGGGGGGAGACCCAGTACTTC. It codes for CSAAQGWGETQYF.